In this sample, the clone carrying this TCR beta chain turned up a few times. Its antigen is undetermined. The germline V gene encodes CDR1 SGHTA and CDR2 FQGNSA. The CDR3 loop spans 13 amino acids. A J-beta primer mix and a sample-barcoded 5' primer were used in a second PCR of about 6 to 12 cycles. Each CDR3 protein is one row after TCRdb ran MiXCR on the 5' RACE reads. The sample carries 1 million or so distinct CDR3 sequences, approximately 25% recorded once. These data belong to a study of blood T cells in healthy people across ages. The study, taken as a whole, reports: Underestimates were what the diversity estimates from one million T cells were considered to be.

These same records also appear under a second study, on T cells of mothers and their children.

The TCR sequence derives from a girl aged 2-10 years in good health. The chain employs TRBV7-2 and TRBJ2-5, with 7 nucleotides matching TRBD2. Matching the DNA end better, TRBJ2-1 makes the J call doubtful. What was sequenced was blood. The CDR3, as DNA: TGTGCCAGCAGCATGCCTAGCGGAAATGAGCAGTTCTTC. It yields the protein CASSMPSGNEQFF.